This T cell receptor beta chain was documented in a study of blood T cell repertoires in COVID-19. Germline V gene sequence: CDR1 LNHNV, CDR2 YYDKDF (reference sequence). The CDR3 loop spans 12 amino acids. V lost 0 bases to trimming and J lost 7 bases, with 5 bases between them. Sequencing was performed with immunoSEQ multiplex PCR; in TCRdb, only in-frame clones are kept and a portion is missing. Altogether about 74,000 clones are present, over 85% being singletons, with the ten largest covering about 1.5%. V usage is TRBV15 and J usage is TRBJ2-3; D remains unclear. This receptor was identified in a man aged 45-60 years with acute or convalescent COVID-19. Sequences were obtained from peripheral blood. Here the CDR3 DNA reads TGTGCCACCAGCAGAGATCTTAATACGCAGTATTTT. Amino acids: CATSRDLNTQYF.